This TCR beta chain was identified in a study of PD-1 blockade in classical Hodgkin lymphoma. In the study overall: It was nivolumab at 3 mg/kg, given intravenously every 2 weeks, that patients received.

Sequencing used immunoSEQ multiplex PCR; TCRdb keeps in-frame clones, though not all of them. Of 20,000 to 25,000 clones in the sample, roughly 73% were seen once. This clone was found once. What it binds is not known. V was cut by 4 bases and J by 3 bases, with 18 bases left in between. Germline-derived CDR1 and CDR2 are SGHRS and YFSETQ. This CDR3 has 16 amino acids. The study's findings and limits: Those patients who began receiving nivolumab less than 1 year after ASCT had lower diversity, and they were excluded. The study found that TCR diversity rose significantly by C4D1 in CD4+ but not CD8+ cells.

All trial patients relapsed after autologous stem cell transplantation. The specimen was peripheral blood mononuclear cells (PBMCs), collected before the second cycle of nivolumab. The source is a human donor with classical Hodgkin lymphoma. The genes are TRBV5-1 and TRBJ2-3, with a weak D call TRBD2 (6 bases). CDR3 bases: TGCGCCAGCAGCGGGGGAGGTCTCGCGGGAACAGATACGCAGTATTTT. Translated, it gives CASSGGGLAGTDTQYF.